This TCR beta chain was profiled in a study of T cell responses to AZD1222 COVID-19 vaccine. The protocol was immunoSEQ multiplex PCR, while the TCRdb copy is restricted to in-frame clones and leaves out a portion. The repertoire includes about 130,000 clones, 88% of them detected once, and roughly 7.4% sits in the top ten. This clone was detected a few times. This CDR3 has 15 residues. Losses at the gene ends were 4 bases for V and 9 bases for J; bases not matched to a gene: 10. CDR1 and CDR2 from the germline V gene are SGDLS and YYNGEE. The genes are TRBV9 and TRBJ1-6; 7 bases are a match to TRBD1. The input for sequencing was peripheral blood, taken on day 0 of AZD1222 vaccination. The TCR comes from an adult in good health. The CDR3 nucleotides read TGTGCCAGCAGCACACAACAGGGGTTCATTTCACCCCTCCACTTT. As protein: CASSTQQGFISPLHF.